A selection of T cell receptor beta chains follows, all from one sample in a study of T cells after yellow fever vaccination. Each CDR3 protein is one row after TCRdb ran MiXCR on the 5' RACE reads. The sample contains 300,000 to 400,000 distinct CDR3 sequences, roughly 8.6% of which appear only once. This specimen consisted of PBMCs, obtained about 41 days after the first yellow fever vaccination. These receptor sequences come from a man between 18 and 29 years old who received the YFV17D yellow fever vaccine. Each CDR3 is given with its conserved first and last residue. The D gene is left open where the match is weak. Clone size, where shown, is once, few, many, or a class for clones that have expanded.

D	V	J	size	CDR3	DNA
-	TRBV7-2	TRBJ1-2	-	CASSPPPNTNGYTF	TGTGCCAGCAGCCCCCCTCCCAATACGAACGGCTACACCTTC
TRBD2	TRBV6-5	TRBJ2-3	-	CASSYSGGWTDTQYF	TGTGCCAGCAGTTACAGCGGGGGGTGGACAGATACGCAGTATTTT
-	TRBV12-3/TRBV12-4	TRBJ2-6	few	CASRRSAGANVLTF	TGTGCCAGCCGGAGGTCGGCTGGGGCCAACGTCCTGACTTTC
TRBD1	TRBV19	TRBJ1-2	-	CASSYGPTGGDGYTF	TGTGCCAGTAGCTATGGGCCGACAGGGGGCGATGGCTACACCTTC
-	TRBV6-2/TRBV6-3	TRBJ2-3	-	CASSRPYSTDTQYF	TGTGCCAGCAGCCGGCCATATAGCACAGATACGCAGTATTTT
TRBD2	TRBV5-4	TRBJ2-5	few	CASSYLTSGGEEETQYF	TGTGCCAGCAGCTACCTGACTAGCGGGGGCGAGGAAGAGACCCAGTACTTC
TRBD1	TRBV12-3/TRBV12-4	TRBJ2-5	many	CASSLRTGGAETQYF	TGTGCCAGCAGTTTAAGGACAGGGGGCGCAGAGACCCAGTACTTC
-	TRBV7-9	TRBJ1-6	-	CASSAPGASDNSPLHF	TGTGCCAGCAGCGCACCCGGGGCCTCAGATAATTCACCCCTCCACTTT
-	TRBV7-2	TRBJ1-1	-	CASSLSSRVRRTEAFF	TGTGCCAGCAGCTTAAGTAGCCGGGTCCGGAGGACTGAAGCTTTCTTT
TRBD1	TRBV12-3/TRBV12-4	TRBJ1-1	few	CASRDRGPNTEAFF	TGTGCCAGCAGGGACAGGGGGCCGAACACTGAAGCTTTCTTT
-	TRBV6-1	TRBJ2-5	few	CASLPPGRETQYF	TGTGCCAGTTTACCCCCGGGCCGGGAGACCCAGTACTTC
TRBD1	TRBV19	TRBJ2-7	many	CASSRQGASYEQYF	TGTGCCAGTAGTCGACAGGGGGCCTCCTACGAGCAGTACTTC
-	TRBV7-9	TRBJ1-4	few	CASSLFVPNEKLFF	TGTGCCAGCAGCTTATTTGTGCCCAATGAAAAACTGTTTTTT
-	TRBV6-5	TRBJ2-2	-	CASSYSPGLLTGELFF	TGTGCCAGCAGTTACTCTCCGGGACTGCTCACCGGGGAGCTGTTTTTT
TRBD2	TRBV20-1	TRBJ2-5	-	CSATRTSGEGETQYF	TGCAGTGCGACAAGGACTAGCGGGGAGGGAGAGACCCAGTACTTC
TRBD1	TRBV20-1	TRBJ2-5	many	CSARGDRVGETQYF	TGCAGTGCTAGAGGGGACAGGGTGGGGGAGACCCAGTACTTC
TRBD1	TRBV5-1	TRBJ2-5	-	CASSLAGTGEETQYF	TGCGCCAGCAGCTTGGCAGGGACAGGGGAAGAGACCCAGTACTTC
TRBD2	TRBV18	TRBJ2-1	-	CASSPSSGGANNEQFF	TGTGCCAGCTCACCTTCCAGCGGGGGGGCGAACAATGAGCAGTTCTTC
TRBD1	TRBV6-2/TRBV6-3	TRBJ1-1	many	CASSYGTGWGMGNTEAFF	TGTGCCAGCAGTTATGGGACAGGCTGGGGTATGGGGAACACTGAAGCTTTCTTT
-	TRBV5-1	TRBJ2-2	many	CASSLGGTVNTGELFF	TGCGCCAGCAGCTTGGGAGGGACGGTAAACACCGGGGAGCTGTTTTTT
-	TRBV29-1	TRBJ2-2	few	CSVSLAFPGELFF	TGCAGCGTTAGTCTAGCTTTCCCCGGGGAGCTGTTTTTT
-	TRBV3-1	TRBJ2-1	few	CASASPGEQFF	TGTGCCAGCGCCTCCCCGGGAGAGCAGTTCTTC
TRBD2	TRBV10-3	TRBJ2-3	-	CAIRPSGSTDTQYF	TGTGCCATCAGGCCTAGCGGGTCCACAGATACGCAGTATTTT
-	TRBV10-1	TRBJ2-3	-	CASGRQRGDTQYF	TGCGCCAGCGGACGTCAACGTGGGGATACGCAGTATTTT
-	TRBV5-1	TRBJ1-5	-	CASSSLPGKDQPQHF	TGCGCCAGCAGCTCACTCCCGGGTAAGGATCAGCCCCAGCATTTT
-	TRBV5-1	TRBJ1-2	few	CASSPTYDYGYTF	TGCGCCAGCAGCCCGACCTATGACTATGGCTACACCTTC
TRBD1	TRBV18	TRBJ1-2	-	CASSLGQGEHGYTF	TGTGCCAGCTCACTTGGACAGGGGGAGCATGGCTACACCTTC
TRBD1	TRBV20-1	TRBJ2-4	-	CSARGTGDIMAKNIQYF	TGCAGTGCTAGAGGGACAGGGGACATCATGGCCAAAAACATTCAGTACTTC
-	TRBV7-6	TRBJ2-2	many	CASSLAQGQYTGELFF	TGTGCCAGCAGCCTGGCCCAAGGACAGTACACCGGGGAGCTGTTTTTT
TRBD2	TRBV4-2	TRBJ2-3	-	CASSQELAGEVTQYF	TGTGCCAGCAGCCAAGAACTAGCGGGTGAAGTTACGCAGTATTTT
TRBD1	TRBV15	TRBJ2-7	-	CATSIHKDRVGEQYF	TGTGCCACCAGCATACATAAGGACAGGGTCGGCGAGCAGTACTTC
-	TRBV10-3	TRBJ1-1	-	CAISVQTGKGTEAFF	TGTGCCATCAGTGTACAAACAGGGAAGGGGACTGAAGCTTTCTTT